The 25 T cell receptor beta chains below come from one sample, sequenced in a study of cytomegalovirus exposure and HLA in healthy donors. Vbeta (60) and Jbeta (13) primers were used in the PCR. Sequenced by immunoSEQ multiplex PCR; TCRdb stores in-frame clones only, minus some. The sample has 90,000 to 120,000 clones; 81% are singletons. The sample taken for sequencing was PBMCs. These receptors were obtained from a man aged 30 to 45 in good health and CMV-seronegative.

The V call is TRBV7-2, the J call TRBJ2-1; TRBD2 matches at 12 bases. This CDR3 region has 16 residues. The J segment lost 8 bases and the V segment lost 4 bases, leaving 9 bases of the junction unmatched. Germline V lookup: CDR1 SGHTA, CDR2 FQGNSA. The DNA for the CDR3 is TGTGCCAGCAGCTCTGGGCCGGGACTAGCGGGCCATGAGCAGTTCTTC. Encoded protein: CASSSGPGLAGHEQFF.

The V and J genes are TRBV4-1 and TRBJ1-4; 7 nucleotides align to TRBD1. CDR1 and CDR2 from the germline V gene are MGHRA and YSYEKL. This CDR3 region has 14 residues. V dropped 0 bases and J dropped 7; count of bases not matched to a gene: 2. CDR3 protein: CASSQEGGGEKLFF. The DNA of the CDR3 is TGCGCCAGCAGCCAAGAAGGGGGCGGTGAAAAACTGTTTTTT.

V gene TRBV2 combines with J gene TRBJ1-2; a weak D match, TRBD1 (5 bases). Between the trimmed V and J ends, which lost 5 bases and 8 bases, there was a span of 21 bases. The CDR3 spans 15 residues. Looked up from germline, CDR1 is SNHLY and CDR2 is FYNNEI. The DNA of the CDR3 is TGTGCCAGCAGTCCAAGAATACAACACCGGGGGGGCTACACCTTC. It encodes CASSPRIQHRGGYTF. The complete variable domain, with remaining parts taken from reference TRBV2 and TRBJ1-2, reads EPEVTQTPSHQVTQMGQEVILRCVPISNHLYFYWYRQILGQKVEFLVSFYNNEISEKSEIFDDQFSVERPDGSNFTLKIRSTKLEDSAMYFCASSPRIQHRGGYTFGSGTRLTVV.

The gene calls are TRBV6-5 and TRBJ2-3; 11 bases fit TRBD2. CDR3 length: 15 amino acids. The J segment lost 5 bases and the V segment lost 3 bases, leaving 4 bases of the junction unmatched. The germline CDR1 and CDR2 sequences are MNHEY and SVGAGI. The CDR3 loop reads CASSYLAGGGDTQYF. In DNA form, the CDR3 reads TGTGCCAGCAGTTATCTAGCGGGGGGCGGAGATACGCAGTATTTT.

The rearrangement links TRBV6-1 to TRBJ1-5; 8 bases are shared with TRBD1. Germline loops: CDR1 MNHNS, CDR2 SASEGT. The junction had 9 bases not matched to a gene; V was cut back by 5 bases and J by 6 bases. CDR3 length equals 15 residues. The DNA of the CDR3 is TGTGCCAGCAGTACTTCATCAGGGGGCGGTCAGCCCCAGCATTTT. Translated, it gives CASSTSSGGGQPQHF.

This clone has only one observation. One junction end does not reproduce the germline sequence, and a read error may be involved. The chain uses TRBV15 and TRBJ1-2; D call uncertain. This CDR3 has 15 amino acids. Germline loops: CDR1 LNHNV, CDR2 YYDKDF (reference sequence). The CDR3 is CATSHKSGQSYGYTF. The CDR3 nucleotides read TGTGCCACCAGTCATAAAAGTGGGCAGTCCTATGGTTACACCTTC. The full variable domain, in which reference TRBV15 and TRBJ1-2 provide the parts outside the CDR3, is DAMVIQNPRYQVTQFGKPVTLSCSQTLNHNVMYWYQQKSSQAPKLLFHYYDKDFNNEADTPDNFQSRRPNTSFCFLDIRSPGLGDTAMYLCATSHKSGQSYGYTFGSGTRLTVV.

This chain uses TRBV15 with TRBJ2-6; weak D call: TRBD1 (5 bases). The CDR3 contains 16 residues. V lost 1 base to trimming and J lost 3 bases, with 10 bases between them. Germline CDR1 and CDR2: LNHNV and YYDKDF (reference sequence). Written as DNA, the CDR3 is TGTGCCACCAGCAGAGGACAGACAAGTGGGGCCAACGTCCTGACTTTC. Translation gives CATSRGQTSGANVLTF.

V and J are TRBV4-1 and TRBJ1-5; perhaps TRBD1 as D (5 bases). Germline values: CDR1 MGHRA, CDR2 YSYEKL. The ends were cut back, 2 bases at V and 4 bases at J, with 15 bases in the middle. The CDR3 contains 16 residues. Here the CDR3 reads CASSQIDRGKNQPQHF. The CDR3 DNA follows: TGCGCCAGCAGCCAAATCGACAGAGGCAAAAATCAGCCCCAGCATTTT.

In regard to this clone: The junction does not match germline at one end; this may be a read error. This chain uses TRBV6-5 with TRBJ1-1, with 7 bases aligning to TRBD1. From germline, CDR1 is MNHEY and CDR2 SVGAGI. This CDR3 is 11 amino acids long. CDR3 in amino acids: CASRTPGQTIF. CDR3 coding DNA: TGTGCCAGCAGAACACCGGGACAGACAATTTTT.

This chain uses TRBV2 with TRBJ2-7; a possible D gene is TRBD2 (5 bases). With 2 bases removed from V and 2 bases from J, the gap between germline ends came to 10 bases. The CDR3 has 14 residues. The V gene's germline CDR1 is SNHLY and CDR2 FYNNEI. The CDR3 bases are TGTGCCAGCAGTGAATGGAGGCGGCCCTACGAGCAGTACTTC. Its translation: CASSEWRRPYEQYF.

This clone has only one observation. The chain uses TRBV28 and TRBJ2-7, with a tentative D call TRBD1 (5 bases). This CDR3 region has 14 residues. Germline V gene lookup returns CDR1 MDHEN and CDR2 SYDVKM. Trimming left V 1 base short and J 3 bases short, with 10 bases between. CDR3 coding DNA: TGTGCCAGCAGTTTATATAGGGGCAACTACGAGCAGTACTTC. Translation gives CASSLYRGNYEQYF.

As regards this clone: Different DNA sequences within this sample yield the same CDR3. The rearrangement joins TRBV9 to TRBJ2-5; 13 nucleotides match TRBD2. Germline CDR1 SGDLS, CDR2 YYNGEE. This CDR3 region has 15 residues. V lost 0 bases and J lost 4; bases outside the gene matches: 0. CDR3 DNA: TGTGCCAGCAGCGTAGGACTAGCGGGGGGAGAGACCCAGTACTTC. It codes for CASSVGLAGGETQYF.

The chain has TRBV5-1 and TRBJ1-1, with TRBD1 identical over 7 bases. This CDR3 spans 14 amino acids. V gave up 3 bases and J gave up 4 bases; unmatched junction bases: 6. Germline values: CDR1 SGHRS, CDR2 YFSETQ. CDR3 region: CASSYRQGPTEAFF. CDR3 coding DNA: TGCGCCAGCAGCTACCGACAGGGTCCCACTGAAGCTTTCTTT.

The rearrangement uses TRBV7-2 and TRBJ2-7; the match to TRBD1 covers 11 bases. CDR1 SGHTA and CDR2 FQGNSA come from the germline V gene. The length of the CDR3 is 15 residues. The ends lost 0 bases at V and 4 bases at J; junction bases unmatched: 2. The CDR3 sequence is CASSLARDRGYEQYF. The CDR3 DNA follows: TGTGCCAGCAGCTTAGCCCGGGACAGGGGGTACGAGCAGTACTTC.

The J gene is TRBJ1-4, the V gene TRBV19, with D unclear. Trimming took off 6 bases at V and 8 bases at J, with 13 bases between the two ends. The CDR3 spans 13 residues. CDR1 and CDR2 (germline): LNHDA, SQIVND (reference sequence). The CDR3 loop reads CASRPDNREKLFF. Written as DNA, the CDR3 is TGTGCCAGTAGGCCTGATAACCGGGAAAAACTGTTTTTT.

This clone was detected a few times. The chain carries TRBV2 and TRBJ1-4; no clear D gene. Germline CDR1 and CDR2: SNHLY and FYNNEI. Trimming left V 7 bases short and J 0 bases short, with 9 bases between. The CDR3 covers 14 residues. DNA of the CDR3: TGTGCCAGCACTACGTCTGCAACTAATGAAAAACTGTTTTTT. Its translation: CASTTSATNEKLFF.

This chain connects TRBV7-9 to TRBJ1-1; a possible D gene is TRBD1 (5 bases). Germline loops: CDR1 SEHNR, CDR2 FQNEAQ (reference sequence). The V and J ends lost 1 base and 1 base respectively, with 13 bases between them. The CDR3 extends over 16 amino acids. The CDR3 sequence: CASSLGRGWENTEAFF. The CDR3 DNA is TGTGCCAGCAGCTTAGGAAGGGGCTGGGAGAACACTGAAGCTTTCTTT.

The chain links TRBV6-5 to TRBJ2-5, with 7 bases identical to TRBD1. This CDR3 spans 15 amino acids. The ends lost 4 bases at V and 0 bases at J; junction bases unmatched: 5. Germline CDR1 MNHEY, CDR2 SVGAGI. The CDR3 here is CASSSQGTDQETQYF. The CDR3 DNA sequence: TGTGCCAGCAGTTCCCAAGGGACAGACCAAGAGACCCAGTACTTC.

The rearrangement links TRBV7-9 to TRBJ1-1; 12 nucleotides align to TRBD1. The CDR3 runs 15 residues. Unmatched junction bases numbered 3, after V lost 2 bases and J lost 5 bases. Germline-derived CDR1 and CDR2 are SEHNR and FQNEAQ (reference sequence). The CDR3 nucleotides read TGTGCCAGCAGCTTATCGGGACAGGGGGCAACTGAAGCTTTCTTT. Protein product: CASSLSGQGATEAFF.

The chain is built from TRBV7-9 and TRBJ1-2; possibly TRBD1 for D (5 bases). The V gene lost 4 bases and the J gene lost 0 bases, with 18 bases spanning the gap. From germline, CDR1 is SEHNR and CDR2 FQNEAQ (reference sequence). The CDR3 runs to 17 residues. CDR3 sequence: CASSSPPGGPTNYGYTF. CDR3 nucleotide sequence: TGTGCCAGCAGCTCGCCCCCCGGGGGACCGACTAACTATGGCTACACCTTC.

This clone was recorded only once. The rearrangement joins TRBV7-8 to TRBJ1-1; tentative D call: TRBD1 (5 bases). Deletions cut 5 bases from V and 2 bases from J, with 9 bases between. The CDR3 consists of 13 residues. Germline-derived CDR1 and CDR2 are SGHVS and FQNEAQ. The CDR3 DNA sequence: TGTGCCAGCAGCATACAGGCTAACACTGAAGCTTTCTTT. It yields the protein CASSIQANTEAFF.

The chain recombines TRBV9 with TRBJ2-1; 12 bases agree with TRBD2. The germline gives CDR1 SGDLS, CDR2 YYNGEE. The CDR3 runs to 14 residues. Losses at the gene ends were 4 bases for V and 15 bases for J; bases not matched to a gene: 11. The CDR3 DNA reads as TGTGCCAGCAGCTTACTAGCGGGGGGTGTCGACGGGTTCTTC. This codes for CASSLLAGGVDGFF.

J is TRBJ2-6 and V is TRBV6-5, with 9 nucleotides matching TRBD1. Losses at the gene ends were 6 bases for V and 6 bases for J; bases not matched to a gene: 6. The CDR3 consists of 15 residues. Per germline, CDR1 MNHEY and CDR2 SVGAGI. This CDR3 is CASRPGQGMANVLTF. The CDR3 coding sequence is TGTGCCAGCAGGCCGGGACAGGGAATGGCCAACGTCCTGACTTTC.

V and J are TRBV7-9 and TRBJ1-1, with D perhaps TRBD1 (5 bases). The CDR3 spans 15 residues. Trimming took off 2 bases at V and 1 base at J, with 11 bases between the two ends. Germline assignment: CDR1 SEHNR and CDR2 FQNEAQ (reference sequence). CDR3 nucleotides: TGTGCCAGCAGCTTAAAAGGAGACAGGAACACTGAAGCTTTCTTT. Encoded protein: CASSLKGDRNTEAFF.

The rearrangement joins TRBV23-1 to TRBJ1-6, with a possible D match to TRBD1 (5 bases). TRBV23-1 is annotated as an ORF whose role is uncertain. The CDR3 is made up of 14 amino acids. V shed 10 bases and J shed 9 bases, with 19 bases lying between them. Written as DNA, the CDR3 is TGCGCCACCAAATCTAGGGGCACGGGTTCACCCCTCCACTTT. Its translation is CATKSRGTGSPLHF.